This TCR beta chain came from a study of T cells in Graves' hyperthyroidism and ophthalmopathy. At least ten counts were recorded for this clonotype. What it recognizes is unknown. For Graves' hyperthyroidism to be stable, ophthalmopathy could not progress within 18 months. The study based diagnoses on clinical symptoms, serum thyroxine and TRAb, thyroid ultrasound and orbital computed tomography. Out of about 10 ml of fresh peripheral blood came the PBMCs. In germline, CDR1 is SGHAT, CDR2 FQNNGV. J lost 2 bases, V lost 6 bases, and 0 bases had no gene match. The CDR3 is made up of 13 amino acids. Amplification of TCR beta CDR3 regions used RNA as the template. First-round RT-PCR of the TCR CDR3 relied on the HTBI primer set. Via MiXCR, TCRdb re-called the multiplex PCR reads, giving one row per CDR3 protein. This sample carries a few hundred thousand distinct CDR3 sequences, around 14% of them seen once, and the ten largest clones take roughly an eighth.

Study-wide findings and caveats: Through a model of 13 V-J features, ophthalmopathy was separated from stable hyperthyroidism.

This sequence originates from a woman aged 18 to 35 with Graves' hyperthyroidism. Sequenced: blood. The chain carries TRBV11-2 and TRBJ2-5, with TRBD1 identical over 10 bases. CDR3 nucleotide sequence: TGTGCCAGCAGGGACAGGGGGCAAGAGACCCAGTACTTC. Translating gives CASRDRGQETQYF.